This is a list of T cell receptor beta chains from one sample in a study of cytomegalovirus exposure and HLA in healthy donors. The protocol was immunoSEQ multiplex PCR, while the TCRdb copy is restricted to in-frame clones and leaves out a portion. The sample has 150,000 to 200,000 clones, just under 85% seen once; the top ten hold around 2%. The sequenced sample was PBMCs. These receptors were obtained from a man aged 25-45 years in good health and CMV-seropositive. CDR3s include the opening cysteine and the closing phenylalanine or tryptophan. D genes are given only for firm matches. The size entry is marked missing in some rows and otherwise reads once, few, many or a size class.

TRBJ1-2	TRBD1	NA	TRBV5-8	CASSYRPGQGATNYGYTF	TGTGCCAGCAGCTATCGGCCGGGACAGGGAGCAACTAACTATGGCTACACCTTC
TRBJ2-1	TRBD1	few	TRBV7-6	CASSTGGHEQFF	TGTGCCAGCAGCACAGGGGGCCATGAGCAGTTCTTC
TRBJ1-1	TRBD1	NA	TRBV19	CANDDRGKNTEAFF	TGTGCCAACGATGACAGGGGCAAGAACACTGAAGCTTTCTTT
TRBJ1-6	NA	NA	TRBV4-3	CASSRRGLIYNSPLHF	TGCGCCAGCAGCCGACGTGGACTGATCTATAATTCACCCCTCCACTTT
TRBJ2-2	NA	NA	TRBV19	CASSPTPTNTGELFF	TGTGCCAGTAGTCCGACACCCACGAACACCGGGGAGCTGTTTTTT
TRBJ1-1	NA	NA	TRBV5-6	CASSLQRDKGNF	TGTGCCAGCAGCTTGCAGAGGGACAAGGGGAACTTT
TRBJ2-7	TRBD2	NA	TRBV4-1	CASSPEGLAGSYEQYF	TGCGCCAGCAGCCCAGAAGGGCTAGCGGGCTCCTACGAGCAGTACTTC
TRBJ2-1	NA	NA	TRBV12-5	CASGLVAVRQFF	TGTGCTAGTGGTTTGGTAGCGGTTAGACAGTTCTTC
TRBJ2-3	TRBD1	NA	TRBV5-1	CASSWKTGGTDTQYF	TGCGCCAGCAGCTGGAAGACAGGGGGCACAGATACGCAGTATTTT
TRBJ1-1	NA	NA	TRBV10-1	CATSSGDGTEAFF	TGCGCCACTTCGTCAGGGGATGGCACTGAAGCTTTCTTT
TRBJ2-7	NA	NA	TRBV13	CASRPRGGASHEQYF	TGTGCCAGCAGACCGAGGGGGGGGGCCTCTCACGAGCAGTACTTC
TRBJ2-2	TRBD2	NA	TRBV25-1	CASSTPGGLRAGELFF	TGTGCCAGCAGTACTCCGGGGGGACTTAGGGCCGGGGAGCTGTTTTTT
TRBJ2-4	NA	NA	TRBV7-3	CASSFRGGQYF	TGTGCCAGCAGCTTCAGGGGCGGGCAGTACTTC
TRBJ2-5	NA	NA	TRBV5-4	CASSSPKQGWETQYF	TGTGCCAGCAGCTCCCCCAAACAGGGCTGGGAGACCCAGTACTTC
TRBJ2-3	NA	NA	TRBV6-5	CASSSLRQSTDTQYF	TGTGCCAGCAGTTCCCTCAGACAGAGCACAGATACGCAGTATTTT
TRBJ1-1	TRBD1	NA	TRBV11-2	CASRHAQRQGSNTEAFF	TGTGCCAGCCGGCATGCCCAGAGACAGGGATCGAACACTGAAGCTTTCTTT
TRBJ1-2	TRBD1	NA	TRBV6-5	CASNRQGGLRYGYTF	TGTGCCAGTAATCGACAGGGGGGGTTGAGATATGGCTACACCTTC
TRBJ2-7	NA	NA	TRBV15	CATSREGHSHSYEQYF	TGTGCCACCAGCAGAGAGGGGCACAGCCACTCCTACGAGCAGTACTTC
TRBJ1-2	TRBD1	NA	TRBV30	CAWSIKGQDGYTF	TGTGCCTGGAGTATTAAGGGACAGGATGGCTACACCTTC
TRBJ1-2	NA	NA	TRBV6-5	CASSYSEGANYGYTF	TGTGCCAGCAGTTACTCGGAAGGGGCTAACTATGGCTACACCTTC
TRBJ1-4	NA	once	TRBV4-3	CASSQDLGEGEKLFF	TGCGCCAGCAGCCAAGATTTGGGAGAAGGTGAAAAACTGTTTTTT
TRBJ1-2	NA	NA	TRBV7-9	CASSQSIRDYGYTF	TGTGCCAGCAGTCAAAGTATCAGGGACTATGGCTACACCTTC
TRBJ1-2	NA	once	TRBV27	CASSLKGDYGYTF	TGTGCCAGCAGTTTAAAAGGGGACTATGGCTACACCTTC
TRBJ2-2	NA	NA	TRBV9	CASSPRTATGELFF	TGTGCCAGCAGCCCTAGGACTGCTACCGGGGAGCTGTTTTTT
TRBJ1-5	NA	NA	TRBV4-1	CASSQVGRASNQPQHF	TGCGCCAGCAGCCAAGTGGGCAGGGCGAGCAATCAGCCCCAGCATTTT
TRBJ1-1	NA	NA	TRBV12-5	CASGPNFVTEAFF	TGTGCTAGTGGTCCCAATTTTGTGACTGAAGCTTTCTTT
TRBJ1-5	TRBD1	NA	TRBV19	CASSTLGQGANQPQHF	TGTGCCAGTAGTACCCTAGGACAGGGGGCAAATCAGCCCCAGCATTTT
TRBJ1-1	NA	NA	TRBV30	CAWSMEGGAFF	TGTGCCTGGAGTATGGAGGGCGGAGCTTTCTTT
TRBJ2-3	TRBD2	once	TRBV6-4	CASSRTSGGASGDTQYF	TGTGCCAGCAGCAGGACTAGCGGGGGGGCCAGCGGTGATACGCAGTATTTT